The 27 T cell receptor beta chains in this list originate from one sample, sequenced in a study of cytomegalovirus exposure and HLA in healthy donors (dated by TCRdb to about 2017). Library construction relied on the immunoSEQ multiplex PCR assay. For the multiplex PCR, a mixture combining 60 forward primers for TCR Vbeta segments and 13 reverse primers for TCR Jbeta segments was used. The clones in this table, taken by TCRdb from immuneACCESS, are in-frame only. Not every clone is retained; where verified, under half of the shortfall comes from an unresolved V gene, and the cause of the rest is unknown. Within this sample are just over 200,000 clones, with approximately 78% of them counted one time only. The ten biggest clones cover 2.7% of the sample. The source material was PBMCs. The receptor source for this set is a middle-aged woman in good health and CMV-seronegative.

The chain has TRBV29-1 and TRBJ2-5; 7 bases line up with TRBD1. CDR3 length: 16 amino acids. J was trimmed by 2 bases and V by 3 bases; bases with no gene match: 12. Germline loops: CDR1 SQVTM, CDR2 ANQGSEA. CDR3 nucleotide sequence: TGCAGCGTTGAGACTAACAGGGGTTTGGGACAAGAGACCCAGTACTTC. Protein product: CSVETNRGLGQETQYF.

The CDR3 region is CASSTGGGSNEQFF. DNA of the CDR3: TGTGCCAGCAGCACAGGGGGTGGGTCCAATGAGCAGTTCTTC. The chain is built from TRBV9 and TRBJ2-1, with 8 bases matching TRBD1. CDR1 SGDLS and CDR2 YYNGEE come from the germline V gene. V trimming: 4 bases; J trimming: 6 bases; junction bases outside the gene matches: 6. CDR3 length: 14 residues.

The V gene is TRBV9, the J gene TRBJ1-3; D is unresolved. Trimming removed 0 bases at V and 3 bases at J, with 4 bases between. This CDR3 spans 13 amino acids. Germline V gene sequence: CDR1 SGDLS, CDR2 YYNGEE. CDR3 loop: CASSVVGGNTIYF. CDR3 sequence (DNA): TGTGCCAGCAGCGTAGTCGGTGGAAACACCATATATTTT.

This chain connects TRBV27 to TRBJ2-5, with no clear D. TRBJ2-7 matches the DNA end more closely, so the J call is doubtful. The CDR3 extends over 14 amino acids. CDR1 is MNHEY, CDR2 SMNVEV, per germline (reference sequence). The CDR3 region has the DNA TGTGCCAGCATCCTCCCGAGTGTCTCTTACGAGCAGTACTTC. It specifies CASILPSVSYEQYF.

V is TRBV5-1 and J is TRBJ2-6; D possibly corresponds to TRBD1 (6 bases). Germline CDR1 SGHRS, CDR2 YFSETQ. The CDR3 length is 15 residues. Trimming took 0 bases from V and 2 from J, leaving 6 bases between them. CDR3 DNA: TGCGCCAGCAGCTTGGGACAGGCTGGGGCCAACGTCCTGACTTTC. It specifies CASSLGQAGANVLTF.

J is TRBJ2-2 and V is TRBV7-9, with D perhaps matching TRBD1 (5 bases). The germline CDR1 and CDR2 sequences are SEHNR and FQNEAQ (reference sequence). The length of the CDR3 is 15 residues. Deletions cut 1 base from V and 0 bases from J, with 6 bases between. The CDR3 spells CASSLVTANTGELFF. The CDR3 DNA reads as TGTGCCAGCAGCTTAGTGACAGCGAACACCGGGGAGCTGTTTTTT.

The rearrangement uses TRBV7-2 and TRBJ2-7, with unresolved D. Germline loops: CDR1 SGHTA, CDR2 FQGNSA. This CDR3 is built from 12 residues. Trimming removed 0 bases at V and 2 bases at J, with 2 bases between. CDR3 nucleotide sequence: TGTGCCAGCAGCTTAGCTACCTACGAGCAGTACTTC. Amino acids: CASSLATYEQYF.

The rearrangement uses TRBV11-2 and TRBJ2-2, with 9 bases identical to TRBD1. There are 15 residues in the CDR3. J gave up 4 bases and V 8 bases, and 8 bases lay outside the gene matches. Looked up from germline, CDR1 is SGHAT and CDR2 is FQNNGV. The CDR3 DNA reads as TGTGCCAGCGGAAAAGGGACAGGGTTCACCGGGGAGCTGTTTTTT. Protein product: CASGKGTGFTGELFF.

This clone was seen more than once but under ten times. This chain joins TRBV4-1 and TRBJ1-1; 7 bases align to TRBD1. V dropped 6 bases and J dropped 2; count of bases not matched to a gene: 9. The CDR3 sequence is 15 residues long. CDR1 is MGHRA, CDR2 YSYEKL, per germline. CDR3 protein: CASSRSGQINTEAFF. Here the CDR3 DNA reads TGCGCCAGCAGTAGATCGGGACAGATTAACACTGAAGCTTTCTTT.

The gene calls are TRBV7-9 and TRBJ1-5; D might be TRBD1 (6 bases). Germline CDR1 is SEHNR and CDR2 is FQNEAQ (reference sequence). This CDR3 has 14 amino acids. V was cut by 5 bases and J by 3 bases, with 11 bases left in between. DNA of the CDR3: TGTGCCAGCAGCAAACAGGGCTTCAATCAGCCCCAGCATTTT. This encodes CASSKQGFNQPQHF.

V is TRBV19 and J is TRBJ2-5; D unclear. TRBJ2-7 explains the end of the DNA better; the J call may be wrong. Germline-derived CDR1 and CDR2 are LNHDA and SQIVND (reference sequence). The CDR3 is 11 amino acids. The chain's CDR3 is CASTDAYEQYF. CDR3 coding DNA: TGTGCCAGTACTGATGCGTACGAGCAGTACTTC.

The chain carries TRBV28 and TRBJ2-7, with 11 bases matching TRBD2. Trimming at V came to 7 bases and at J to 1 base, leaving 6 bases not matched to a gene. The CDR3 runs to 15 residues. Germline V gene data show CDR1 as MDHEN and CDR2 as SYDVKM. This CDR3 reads CASTEVAGGSYEQYF. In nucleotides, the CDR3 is TGTGCCAGCACGGAAGTAGCGGGAGGGTCCTACGAGCAGTACTTC.

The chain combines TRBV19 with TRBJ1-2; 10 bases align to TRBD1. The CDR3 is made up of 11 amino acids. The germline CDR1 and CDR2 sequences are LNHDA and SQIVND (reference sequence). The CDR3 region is CATGGVDGYTF. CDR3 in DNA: TGTGCGACAGGGGGCGTGGATGGCTACACCTTC.

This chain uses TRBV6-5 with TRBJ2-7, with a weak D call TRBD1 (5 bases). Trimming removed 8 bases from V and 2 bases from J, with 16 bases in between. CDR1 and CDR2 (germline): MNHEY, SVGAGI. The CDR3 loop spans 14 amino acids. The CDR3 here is CASQQVPATYEQYF. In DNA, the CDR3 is TGTGCCAGCCAACAGGTCCCAGCTACCTACGAGCAGTACTTC.

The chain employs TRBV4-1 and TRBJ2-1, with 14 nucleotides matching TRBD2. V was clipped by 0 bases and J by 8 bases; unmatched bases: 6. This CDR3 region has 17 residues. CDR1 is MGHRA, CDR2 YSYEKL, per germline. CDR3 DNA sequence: TGCGCCAGCAGCCAAGATAGTTTGGGACTAGCGGGAGATGAGCAGTTCTTC. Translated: CASSQDSLGLAGDEQFF.

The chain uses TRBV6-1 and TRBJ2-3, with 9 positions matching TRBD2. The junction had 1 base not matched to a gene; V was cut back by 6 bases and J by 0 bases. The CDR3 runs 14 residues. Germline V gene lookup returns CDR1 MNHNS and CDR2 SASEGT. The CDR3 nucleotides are TGTGCCAGCAGAACTAGCGGGAGCACAGATACGCAGTATTTT. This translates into CASRTSGSTDTQYF.

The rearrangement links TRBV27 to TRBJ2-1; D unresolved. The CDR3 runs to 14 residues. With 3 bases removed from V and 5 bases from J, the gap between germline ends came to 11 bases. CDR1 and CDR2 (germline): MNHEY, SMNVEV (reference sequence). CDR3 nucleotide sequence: TGTGCCAGCAGTTTTTCGCGGCAGAACAATGAGCAGTTCTTC. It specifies CASSFSRQNNEQFF.

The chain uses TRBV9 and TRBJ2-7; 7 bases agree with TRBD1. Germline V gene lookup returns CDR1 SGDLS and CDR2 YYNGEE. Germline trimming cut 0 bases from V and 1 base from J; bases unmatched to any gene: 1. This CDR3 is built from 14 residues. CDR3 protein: CASSVAGQSYEQYF. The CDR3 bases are TGTGCCAGCAGCGTAGCGGGACAGTCCTACGAGCAGTACTTC.

The CDR3 DNA reads as TGTGCCAGCAGCCCAGGACAGGCGAACACCGGGGAGCTGTTTTTT. Its protein product is CASSPGQANTGELFF. The chain employs TRBV7-6 and TRBJ2-2; 7 nucleotides line up with TRBD1. The germline gives CDR1 SGHVS, CDR2 FNYEAQ. There are 15 residues in the CDR3. With 5 bases clipped from V and 0 bases from J, the junction kept 3 bases outside the gene matches.

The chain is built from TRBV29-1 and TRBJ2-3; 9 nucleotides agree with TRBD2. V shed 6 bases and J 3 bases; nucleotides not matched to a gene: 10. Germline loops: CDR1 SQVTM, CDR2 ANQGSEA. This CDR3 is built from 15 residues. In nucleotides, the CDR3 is TGCAGCGTGGGAGGGACTAGCTACTCGACAGATACGCAGTATTTT. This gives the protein CSVGGTSYSTDTQYF.

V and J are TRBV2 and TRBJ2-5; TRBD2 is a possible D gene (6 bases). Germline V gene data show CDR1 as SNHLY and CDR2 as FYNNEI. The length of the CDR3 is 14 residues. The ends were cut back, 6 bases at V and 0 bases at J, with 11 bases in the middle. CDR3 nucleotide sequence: TGTGCCAGCAGGGGTGGGACTTACCAAGAGACCCAGTACTTC. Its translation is CASRGGTYQETQYF.

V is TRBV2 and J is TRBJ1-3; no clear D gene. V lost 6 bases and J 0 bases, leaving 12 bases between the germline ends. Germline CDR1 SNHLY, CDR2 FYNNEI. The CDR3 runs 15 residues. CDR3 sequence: CASSETRISGNTIYF. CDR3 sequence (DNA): TGTGCCAGCAGCGAGACGAGGATCTCTGGAAACACCATATATTTT.

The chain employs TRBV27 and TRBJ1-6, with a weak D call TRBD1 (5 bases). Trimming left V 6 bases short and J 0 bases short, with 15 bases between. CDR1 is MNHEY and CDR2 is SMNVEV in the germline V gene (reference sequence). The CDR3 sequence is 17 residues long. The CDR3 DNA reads TGTGCCAGCAGGACAGATGGATGGAGCTCCTATAATTCACCCCTCCACTTT. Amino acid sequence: CASRTDGWSSYNSPLHF.

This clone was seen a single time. CDR3 nucleotide sequence: TGTGCCAGCAGCCCCCCGAGCTACGAGCAGTACTTC. It yields the protein CASSPPSYEQYF. This chain uses TRBV27 with TRBJ2-7, with D hard to call. V lost 6 bases and J 3 bases, leaving 9 bases between the germline ends. From germline, CDR1 is MNHEY and CDR2 SMNVEV (reference sequence). The CDR3 is 12 residues long.

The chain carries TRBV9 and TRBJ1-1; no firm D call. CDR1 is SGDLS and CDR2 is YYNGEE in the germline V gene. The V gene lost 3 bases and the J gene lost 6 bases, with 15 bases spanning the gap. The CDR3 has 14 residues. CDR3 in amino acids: CASSEAGGSAEAFF. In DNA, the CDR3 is TGTGCCAGCAGCGAGGCCGGCGGGTCGGCTGAAGCTTTCTTT.

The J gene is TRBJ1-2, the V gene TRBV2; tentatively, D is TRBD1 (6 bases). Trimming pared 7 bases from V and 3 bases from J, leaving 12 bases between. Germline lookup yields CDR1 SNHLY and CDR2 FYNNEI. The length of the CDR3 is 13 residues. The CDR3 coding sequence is TGTGCCAGCACCGGGACATTGGACTATGGCTACACCTTC. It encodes CASTGTLDYGYTF. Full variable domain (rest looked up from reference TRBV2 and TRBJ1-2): EPEVTQTPSHQVTQMGQEVILRCVPISNHLYFYWYRQILGQKVEFLVSFYNNEISEKSEIFDDQFSVERPDGSNFTLKIRSTKLEDSAMYFCASTGTLDYGYTFGSGTRLTVV.

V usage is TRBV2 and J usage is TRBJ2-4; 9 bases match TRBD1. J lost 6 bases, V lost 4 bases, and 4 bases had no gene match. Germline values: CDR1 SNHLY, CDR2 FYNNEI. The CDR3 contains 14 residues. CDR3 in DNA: TGTGCCAGCAGTGCGGACAGGGGAGGAAACATTCAGTACTTC. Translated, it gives CASSADRGGNIQYF. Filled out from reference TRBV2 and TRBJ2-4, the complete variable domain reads EPEVTQTPSHQVTQMGQEVILRCVPISNHLYFYWYRQILGQKVEFLVSFYNNEISEKSEIFDDQFSVERPDGSNFTLKIRSTKLEDSAMYFCASSADRGGNIQYFGAGTRLSVL.